The T cell receptor (beta chain) described here comes from a study of blood T cell repertoires in COVID-19. Looking at the study overall: The United States, Italy and Spain provided the acute and convalescent COVID-19 samples. From T cells, B-cell-depleted T cells, or PBMCs came the material, which was cDNA or gDNA.

In the authors' workflow: Amplification of reference gene primers was used by the study to estimate nucleated cell counts. Repertoires were generated with immunoSEQ multiplex PCR, while TCRdb's copy carries only in-frame clones and drops some. V and J calls and clone size are given by that table; D and trimming were obtained from the DNA. The sample carries a few hundred thousand clones, roughly 80% recorded once. The V gene's germline CDR1 is MDHEN and CDR2 SYDVKM. V was cut by 3 bases and J by 3 bases, with 17 bases left in between. The CDR3 is made up of 17 amino acids. The clonotype was recovered from a woman aged 80 or over with acute or convalescent COVID-19. Specimen: peripheral blood. The chain links TRBV28 to TRBJ1-4; D gene uncertain. The CDR3 DNA follows: TGTGCCAGCAGTTTGGGCCTAGTTAGAGGGTCTAATGAAAAACTGTTTTTT. Translated: CASSLGLVRGSNEKLFF.